This T cell receptor (beta chain) was sequenced for a study of cytomegalovirus exposure and HLA in healthy donors. For the study at large: A subsequent analysis reported that the roughly 120 validation repertoires were produced on the same platform that had also been used for the roughly 700 first-cohort repertoires.

On this clone itself: The antigen is unknown.

Study-wide findings and caveats: In vitro assays verified that three CMV-associated chains recognized CMV antigens specifically. Most TCR sequences were uncommon, yet certain public TCRs appeared in many donors. High specificity and sensitivity for cytomegalovirus status were reported for the classifier.

Profiling relied on immunoSEQ multiplex PCR, and the TCRdb table lists in-frame clones only, not all of them. Of around 220,000 clones listed, approximately 83% are singletons. V dropped 0 bases and J dropped 4 bases, with 7 bases sitting between them. The germline V gene has CDR1 SGHVS and CDR2 FQNEAQ. This CDR3 is built from 13 residues. The chain couples TRBV7-8 to TRBJ2-7; D remains unclear. The sample consisted of PBMCs. This TCR was recovered from a woman in her twenties or thirties in good health and CMV-seropositive. The CDR3 sequence is CASSLARGYEQYF. For the CDR3, the DNA is TGTGCCAGCAGCTTAGCGCGAGGTTACGAGCAGTACTTC.